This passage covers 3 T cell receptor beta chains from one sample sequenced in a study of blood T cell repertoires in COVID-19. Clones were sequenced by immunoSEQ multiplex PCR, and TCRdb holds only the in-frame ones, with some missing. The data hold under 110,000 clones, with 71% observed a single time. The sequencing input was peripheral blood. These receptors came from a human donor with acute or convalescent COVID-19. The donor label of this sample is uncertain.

DNA for the CDR3: TGTGCCAGCAGTCCCATTTTTTTCGGGAGCATCTATGGCTACACCTTC. This gives the protein CASSPIFFGSIYGYTF. The rearrangement joins TRBV3-1 (or the pseudogene TRBV3-2) to TRBJ1-2; D is undetermined. The germline V and J ends were trimmed by 6 bases and 4 bases, with 21 bases remaining between them. The CDR3 is made up of 16 amino acids. Germline CDR1 LGHDT, CDR2 YNNKEL (reference sequence).

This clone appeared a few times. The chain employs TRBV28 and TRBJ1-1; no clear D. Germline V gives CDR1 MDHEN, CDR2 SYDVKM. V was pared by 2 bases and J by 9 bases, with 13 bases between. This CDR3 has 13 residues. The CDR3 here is CASSLATRLKAFF. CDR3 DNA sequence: TGTGCCAGCAGTTTAGCCACTCGGTTGAAAGCTTTCTTT.

Written as DNA, the CDR3 is TGTGCCAGTAGTCTCTACAGGGGGGACACCGGGGAGCTGTTTTTT. This sequence encodes CASSLYRGDTGELFF. The chain recombines TRBV19 with TRBJ2-2; TRBD1 aligns across 8 bases. The CDR3 length is 15 residues. Germline trimming cut 5 bases from V and 3 bases from J; bases unmatched to any gene: 5. CDR1 and CDR2 (germline): LNHDA, SQIVND (reference sequence).